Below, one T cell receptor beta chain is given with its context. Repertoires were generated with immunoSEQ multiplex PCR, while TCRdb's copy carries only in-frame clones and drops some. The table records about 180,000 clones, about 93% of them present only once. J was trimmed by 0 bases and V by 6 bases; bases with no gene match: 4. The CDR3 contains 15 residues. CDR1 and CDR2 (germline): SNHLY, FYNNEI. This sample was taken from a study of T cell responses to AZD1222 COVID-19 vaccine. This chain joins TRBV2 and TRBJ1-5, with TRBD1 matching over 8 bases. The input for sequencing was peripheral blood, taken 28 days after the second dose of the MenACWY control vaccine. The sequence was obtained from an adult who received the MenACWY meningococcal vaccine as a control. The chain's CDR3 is CASSHDRGSNQPQHF. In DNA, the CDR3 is TGTGCCAGCAGCCACGACAGGGGTAGCAATCAGCCCCAGCATTTT.